This TCR beta chain is from a study of T-cell reconstitution after alpha-beta-depleted transplantation in children (dated by TCRdb to the mid-2010s). Notes on the research overall: Using TCR repertoire profiling, the study followed T-cell immune reconstitution in a quantitative way in children after TCRalphabeta/CD19-depleted allogeneic hematopoietic cell transplantation.

The library was obtained by PCR. Sequencing took place on an Illumina HiSeq 2500. Molecular barcoding was employed in the preparation of TCR libraries, with unique molecular identifiers being used to normalize TCRbeta repertoire quantification. TCRdb's own reprocessing of the public reads used fastp at Q25 and MiXCR and kept productive beta chains. CDR3 protein sequences are deduplicated, and each keeps its most common genes and DNA. Within this sample are 200,000 to 250,000 distinct CDR3 sequences, with about 11% of them counted one time only. The ten largest clones take up over 2% of the sample. Looking up the germline V gene (reference sequence) yields CDR1 SGHAT and CDR2 FQDESV. Trimming takes 4 bases from V and 6 bases from J, and the germline ends sit 28 bases apart. The CDR3 covers 19 residues, taking in both the cysteine and the phenylalanine. CDR3 DNA is the only sequence kept; it has 57 bases, read in frame from the first base.

This clonotype was seen a handful of times. Its antigen has not been determined. No much larger clone is present one base from it, and per-base qualities are unavailable. The chain couples TRBV11-1 to TRBJ2-1; tentative D gene TRBD2, with 5 bases matching. This receptor was identified in a human donor who donated a stem cell graft to a child with acute lymphoblastic leukemia. The sequenced sample was PBMCs from the stem cell graft donor, obtained from the stem cell graft. Here is the DNA: TGTGCCAGCAGCTCTCCATTTATCTCGTCGAGCGGAGCGGCCAATGAGCAGTTCTTC. The translation is CASSSPFISSSGAANEQFF.